The 2 T cell receptor beta chains below all came from one sample that was sequenced in a study of blood T cell repertoires in COVID-19 (dated by TCRdb to 2018 to 2020). Library method: the immunoSEQ multiplex PCR assay. Entries here come from immuneACCESS through TCRdb and include only in-frame sequences with V and J called. Some clones fail to appear in such tables; in the studies checked, an unresolved V gene covers under half of the shortfall, and the cause of the remainder is unknown. The sample table shows some 160,000 clones, and approximately 84% are seen once. The top ten constitute roughly a tenth of the sample. Sequences were obtained from peripheral blood. The source is an older man with active or convalescent COVID-19.

The chain carries TRBV9 and TRBJ2-7, with 11 bases aligning to TRBD2. J was trimmed by 3 bases and V by 3 bases; bases with no gene match: 8. CDR1 is SGDLS and CDR2 is YYNGEE in the germline V gene. The CDR3 sequence is 16 residues long. The CDR3: CASSATLAGGFYEQYF. For the CDR3, the DNA is TGTGCCAGCAGCGCCACCCTAGCGGGAGGATTCTACGAGCAGTACTTC. Together with reference TRBV9 and TRBJ2-7, the CDR3 gives the full variable domain: DSGVTQTPKHLITATGQRVTLRCSPRSGDLSVYWYQQSLDQGLQFLIQYYNGEERAKGNILERFSAQQFPDLHSELNLSSLELGDSALYFCASSATLAGGFYEQYFGPGTRLTVT.

A few counts support this clone. The rearrangement links TRBV9 to TRBJ2-1, with 7 bases that match TRBD1. Germline assignment: CDR1 SGDLS and CDR2 YYNGEE. The CDR3 is 15 amino acids. With V trimmed by 3 bases and J by 2 bases, 5 bases remained unmatched. CDR3 region: CASSDGTVTYNEQFF. The CDR3 region has the DNA TGTGCCAGCAGCGACGGGACAGTTACCTACAATGAGCAGTTCTTC.